This T cell receptor beta chain was captured in a study of memory CD4+ T cells and cytomegalovirus serostatus. The sort gate was single viable CD3+CD4+CD8-CD45RO+ cells for memory CD4+ T cells. After thawing, CD4+ T cells were positively selected. Only in-frame clones appear in the TCRdb table, and some are missing; sequencing was by immunoSEQ multiplex PCR. The sample contains some 95,000 clones, 80% of which appear only once. V lost 5 bases and J 2 bases, leaving 12 bases between the germline ends. CDR1 is SEHNR and CDR2 is FQNEAQ in the germline V gene (reference sequence). This CDR3 contains 14 residues.

Sequencing input: memory CD4+ T cells from blood. The clonotype comes from an adult in good health and CMV-seropositive. The chain employs TRBV7-9 and TRBJ2-5; either TRBD1 or TRBD2 may fit D (5 bases each). CDR3 sequence reads: CASSPGGGQETQYF. CDR3 DNA sequence: TGTGCCAGCAGCCCCGGTGGGGGTCAAGAGACCCAGTACTTC.